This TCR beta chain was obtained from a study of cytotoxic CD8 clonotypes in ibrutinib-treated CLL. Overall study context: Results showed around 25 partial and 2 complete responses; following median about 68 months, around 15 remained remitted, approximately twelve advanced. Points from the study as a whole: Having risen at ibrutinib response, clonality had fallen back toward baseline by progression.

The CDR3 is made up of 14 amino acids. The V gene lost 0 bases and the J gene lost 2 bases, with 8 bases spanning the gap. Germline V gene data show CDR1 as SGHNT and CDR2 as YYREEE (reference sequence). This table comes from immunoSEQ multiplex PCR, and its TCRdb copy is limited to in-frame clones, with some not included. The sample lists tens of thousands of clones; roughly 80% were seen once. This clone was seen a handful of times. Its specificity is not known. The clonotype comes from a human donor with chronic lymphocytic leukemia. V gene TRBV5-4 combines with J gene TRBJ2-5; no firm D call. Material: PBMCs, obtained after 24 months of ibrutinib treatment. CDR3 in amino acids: CASSLDLAQETQYF. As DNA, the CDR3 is TGTGCCAGCAGCTTGGATTTGGCTCAAGAGACCCAGTACTTC.